A single sample gave rise to the 9 T cell receptor beta chains below, sequenced in a study of T cell responses to AZD1222 COVID-19 vaccine. Assay: immunoSEQ multiplex PCR; the TCRdb copy retains only in-frame clones and omits some. The repertoire holds some 79,000 clones, with around 81% as singletons. The specimen was peripheral blood, collected 28 days after the second AZD1222 dose. These TCRs come from an adult who received the AZD1222 COVID-19 vaccine.

This rearrangement joins TRBV4-2 to TRBJ2-1, with 9 bases identical to TRBD2. Germline V lookup: CDR1 LGHNA, CDR2 YNFKEQ. CDR3 size: 19 residues. Trimming took 0 bases from V and 0 from J; bases not matched to a gene: 9. The CDR3 spells CASSQDVGGGVSSYNEQFF. The DNA of the CDR3 is TGTGCCAGCAGCCAAGATGTCGGCGGGGGGGTGAGCTCCTACAATGAGCAGTTCTTC.

V usage is TRBV5-4 and J usage is TRBJ1-2; a weak D match, TRBD1 (5 bases). V gave up 4 bases and J gave up 8 bases, with 21 bases separating them. The CDR3 totals 15 residues. From germline, CDR1 is SGHNT and CDR2 YYREEE (reference sequence). Here the CDR3 reads CASSAIRDGVEGYTF. The CDR3 nucleotides read TGTGCCAGCAGCGCAATCCGGGACGGGGTAGAAGGCTACACCTTC.

The rearrangement uses TRBV4-1 and TRBJ1-1; TRBD1 is a possible D gene (5 bases). CDR1 is MGHRA, CDR2 YSYEKL, per germline. V was shortened by 6 bases and J by 3 bases, with 17 bases between the two germline ends. The CDR3 is 15 amino acids. This CDR3 is CASRGDQVQDTEAFF. DNA of the CDR3: TGCGCCAGCAGAGGTGATCAGGTACAGGACACTGAAGCTTTCTTT.

This chain links TRBV20-1 with TRBJ2-5; D unclear. The CDR3 totals 11 residues. V lost 3 bases and J lost 1, with 3 bases in between. Germline V gene lookup returns CDR1 DFQATT and CDR2 SNEGSKA (reference sequence). Here the CDR3 reads CSASLQETQYF. In DNA, the CDR3 is TGCAGTGCTAGCCTCCAAGAGACCCAGTACTTC.

The chain joins TRBV15 to TRBJ1-4; D is unresolved. The CDR3 spans 14 residues. Trimming removed 0 bases at V and 7 bases at J, with 9 bases between. Germline V lookup: CDR1 LNHNV, CDR2 YYDKDF (reference sequence). CDR3 loop: CATSRDGLGEKLFF. Written as DNA, the CDR3 is TGTGCCACCAGCAGAGATGGGTTGGGTGAAAAACTGTTTTTT.

The genes are TRBV27 and TRBJ1-2; 9 positions agree with TRBD1. This CDR3 has 13 amino acids. V lost 10 bases, J lost 7 bases, and 10 bases stayed unmatched. CDR1 and CDR2 from the germline V gene are MNHEY and SMNVEV (reference sequence). The CDR3: CATLQQGAVGYTF. In DNA form, the CDR3 reads TGTGCCACCTTACAACAGGGGGCTGTTGGCTACACCTTC.

The V call is TRBV27, the J call TRBJ2-1; D may correspond to TRBD1 or TRBD2 (5 bases each). Germline CDR1 and CDR2: MNHEY and SMNVEV (reference sequence). The germline V and J ends were trimmed by 6 bases and 7 bases, with 16 bases remaining between them. This CDR3 is 14 amino acids long. As DNA, the CDR3 is TGTGCCAGCAGAGAAACCGGGACGAGGAATGAGCAGTTCTTC. Translating gives CASRETGTRNEQFF.

The chain has TRBV28 and TRBJ2-3; maybe TRBD2 (6 bases). Deletions cut 5 bases from V and 5 bases from J, with 17 bases between. This CDR3 contains 15 residues. Germline assignment: CDR1 MDHEN and CDR2 SYDVKM. The DNA of the CDR3 is TGTGCCAGCAGTCCCCGGGGAGGCGGAGAAGATACGCAGTATTTT. Amino acids: CASSPRGGGEDTQYF.

This chain connects TRBV5-1 to TRBJ2-5; D gene ambiguous. Trimming removed 4 bases at V and 2 bases at J, with 6 bases between. Germline V gene sequence: CDR1 SGHRS, CDR2 YFSETQ. The CDR3 covers 12 residues. The CDR3 nucleotides read TGCGCCAGCAGCGGCAATCAAGAGACCCAGTACTTC. The encoded protein is CASSGNQETQYF.